This TCR beta chain stems from a study of cytomegalovirus exposure and HLA in healthy donors. General study findings and limits: Roughly even sequencing depth across donors was the assumption behind the presence/absence analyses. In a later analysis, at a false discovery rate of 0.05, 16,951 TCR beta sequences matched HLA alleles. Data from an earlier analysis indicated that most TCR beta V segments were productive either about 90% or about 30% of the time. The authors considered a cluster of highly shared sequence variants likely to be a sequencing artifact.

Amplification used 60 Vbeta primers and 13 Jbeta primers. Here immunoSEQ multiplex PCR was the method, and the copy in TCRdb shows in-frame clones only, minus some. Of 150,000 to 200,000 clones listed, roughly 76% are singletons. Trimming removed 1 base at V and 6 bases at J, with 14 bases between. The CDR3 contains 15 residues. Germline CDR1 reads SGHRS; CDR2 reads YFSETQ. Regarding this clone: Its target is not known.

The chain combines TRBV5-1 with TRBJ2-1; D might be TRBD1 (5 bases). The clonotype comes from a woman between 18 and 29 years old in good health and CMV-seropositive. The sequencing sample was made of PBMCs. The CDR3 sequence: CASSLSTGKSNEQFF. The CDR3 coding sequence is TGCGCCAGCAGCTTGAGTACAGGAAAAAGCAATGAGCAGTTCTTC.